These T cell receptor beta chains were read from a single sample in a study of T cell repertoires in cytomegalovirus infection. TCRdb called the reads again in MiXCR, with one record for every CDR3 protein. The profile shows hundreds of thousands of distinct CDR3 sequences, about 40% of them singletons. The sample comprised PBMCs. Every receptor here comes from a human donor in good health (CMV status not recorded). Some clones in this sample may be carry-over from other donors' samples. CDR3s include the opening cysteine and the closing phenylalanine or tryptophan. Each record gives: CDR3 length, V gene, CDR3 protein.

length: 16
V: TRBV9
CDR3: CASSLGPSQVTDTQYF

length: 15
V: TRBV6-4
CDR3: CASSDSTGGPDEQFF

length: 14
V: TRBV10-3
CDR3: CAISSGRVNTEAFF

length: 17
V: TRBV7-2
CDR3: CASSSRDRPLIDYEQYF

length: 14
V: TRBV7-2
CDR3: CASSQRIAGETQYF

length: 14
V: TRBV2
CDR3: CASILERSGSGYTF

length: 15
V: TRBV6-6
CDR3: CASTQARGNTGELFF

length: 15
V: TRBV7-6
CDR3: CASSGSGQRGSTIYF

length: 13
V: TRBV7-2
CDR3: CASSLPAVEGYTF

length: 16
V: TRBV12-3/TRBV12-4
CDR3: CASRRLSSGMNTEAFF

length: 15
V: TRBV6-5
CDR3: CASSSSQGVYTEAFF

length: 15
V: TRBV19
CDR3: CASSHPGQGNYGYTF